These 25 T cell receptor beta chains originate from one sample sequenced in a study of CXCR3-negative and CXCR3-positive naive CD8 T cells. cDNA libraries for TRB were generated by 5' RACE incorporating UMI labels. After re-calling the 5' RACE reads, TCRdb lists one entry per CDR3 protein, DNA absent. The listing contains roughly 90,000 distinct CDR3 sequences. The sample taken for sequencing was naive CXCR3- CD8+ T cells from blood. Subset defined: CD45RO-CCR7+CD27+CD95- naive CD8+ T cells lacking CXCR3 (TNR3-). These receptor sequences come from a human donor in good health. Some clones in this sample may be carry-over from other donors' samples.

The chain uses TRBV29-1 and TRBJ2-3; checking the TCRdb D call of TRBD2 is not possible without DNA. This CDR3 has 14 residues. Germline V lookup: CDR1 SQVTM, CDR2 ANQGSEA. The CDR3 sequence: CSALGLEHTDTQYF.

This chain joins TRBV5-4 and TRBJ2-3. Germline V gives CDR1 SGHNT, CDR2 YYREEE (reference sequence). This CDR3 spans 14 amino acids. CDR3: CASARTGHTDTQYF. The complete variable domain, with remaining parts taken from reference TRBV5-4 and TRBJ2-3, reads ETGVTQSPTHLIKTRGQQVTLRCSSQSGHNTVSWYQQALGQGPQFIFQYYREEENGRGNFPPRFSGLQFPNYSSELNVNALELDDSALYLCASARTGHTDTQYFGPGTRLTVL.

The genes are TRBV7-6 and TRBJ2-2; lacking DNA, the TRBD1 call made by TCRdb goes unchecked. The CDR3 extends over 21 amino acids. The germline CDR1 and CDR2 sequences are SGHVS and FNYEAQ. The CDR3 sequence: CASSLITPTAGQGLNTGELFF.

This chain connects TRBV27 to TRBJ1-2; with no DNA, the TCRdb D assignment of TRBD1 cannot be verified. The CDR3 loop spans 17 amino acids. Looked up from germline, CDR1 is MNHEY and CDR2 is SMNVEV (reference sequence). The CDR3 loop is CASSSRDTQTGLSGYTF.

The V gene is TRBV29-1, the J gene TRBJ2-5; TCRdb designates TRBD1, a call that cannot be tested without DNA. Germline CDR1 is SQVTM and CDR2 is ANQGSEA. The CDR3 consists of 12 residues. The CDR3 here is CSVRGQRETQYF.

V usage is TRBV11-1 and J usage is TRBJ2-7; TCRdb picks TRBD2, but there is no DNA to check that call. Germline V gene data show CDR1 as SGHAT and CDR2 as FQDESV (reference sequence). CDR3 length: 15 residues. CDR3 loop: CASSGGTSGAYEQYF.

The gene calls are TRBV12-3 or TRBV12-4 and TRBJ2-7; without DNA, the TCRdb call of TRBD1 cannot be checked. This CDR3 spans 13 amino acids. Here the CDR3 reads CASSPGVGYEQYF.

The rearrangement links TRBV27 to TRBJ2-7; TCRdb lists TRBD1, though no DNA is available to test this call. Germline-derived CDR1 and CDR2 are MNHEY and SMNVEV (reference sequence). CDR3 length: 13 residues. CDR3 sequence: CASSFGQGYEQYF.

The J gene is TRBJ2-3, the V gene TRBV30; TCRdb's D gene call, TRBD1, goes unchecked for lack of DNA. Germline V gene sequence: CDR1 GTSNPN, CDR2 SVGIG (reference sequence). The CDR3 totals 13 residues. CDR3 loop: CAWNRGATDTQYF.

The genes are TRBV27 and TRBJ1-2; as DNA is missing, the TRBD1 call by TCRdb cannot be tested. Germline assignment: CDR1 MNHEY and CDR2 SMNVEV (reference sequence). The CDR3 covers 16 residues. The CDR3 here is CASSFSGQGLSGGYTF.

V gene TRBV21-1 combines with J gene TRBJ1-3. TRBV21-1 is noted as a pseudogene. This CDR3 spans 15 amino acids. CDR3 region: CASRKSGGAGNTIYF.

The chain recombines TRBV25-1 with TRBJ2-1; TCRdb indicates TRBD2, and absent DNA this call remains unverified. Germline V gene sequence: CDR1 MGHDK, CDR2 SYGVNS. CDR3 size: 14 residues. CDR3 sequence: CASSASGTYNEQFF. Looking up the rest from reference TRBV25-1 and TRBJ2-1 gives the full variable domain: EADIYQTPRYLVIGTGKKITLECSQTMGHDKMYWYQQDPGMELHLIHYSYGVNSTEKGDLSSESTVSRIRTEHFPLTLESARPSHTSQYLCASSASGTYNEQFFGPGTRLTVL.

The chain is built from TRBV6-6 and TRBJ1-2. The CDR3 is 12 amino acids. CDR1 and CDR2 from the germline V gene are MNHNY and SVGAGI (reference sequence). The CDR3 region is CASSGEVDGYTF.

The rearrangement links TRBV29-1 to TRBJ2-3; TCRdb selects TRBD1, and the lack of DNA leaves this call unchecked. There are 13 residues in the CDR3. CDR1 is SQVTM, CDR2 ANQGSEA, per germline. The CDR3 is CSVETGDTDTQYF.

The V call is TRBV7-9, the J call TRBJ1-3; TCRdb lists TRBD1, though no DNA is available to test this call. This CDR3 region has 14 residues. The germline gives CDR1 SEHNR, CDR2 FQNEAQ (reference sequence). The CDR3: CASSPQDRSGTIYF.

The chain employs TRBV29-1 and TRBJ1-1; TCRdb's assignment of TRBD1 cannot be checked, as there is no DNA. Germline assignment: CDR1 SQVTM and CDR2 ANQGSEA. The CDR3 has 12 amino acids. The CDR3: CSAVLGGTEAFF.

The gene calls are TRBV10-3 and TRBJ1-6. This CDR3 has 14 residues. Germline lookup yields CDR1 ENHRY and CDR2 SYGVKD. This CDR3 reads CAISESEENSPLHF.

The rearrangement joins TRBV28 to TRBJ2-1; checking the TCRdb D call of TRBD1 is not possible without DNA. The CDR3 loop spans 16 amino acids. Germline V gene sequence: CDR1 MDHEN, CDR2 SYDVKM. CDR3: CASSLTGLGTYNEQFF.

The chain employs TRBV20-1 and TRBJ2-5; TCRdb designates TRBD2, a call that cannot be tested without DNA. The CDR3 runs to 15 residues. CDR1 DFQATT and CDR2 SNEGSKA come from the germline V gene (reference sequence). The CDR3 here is CSARGLPRFTETQYF.

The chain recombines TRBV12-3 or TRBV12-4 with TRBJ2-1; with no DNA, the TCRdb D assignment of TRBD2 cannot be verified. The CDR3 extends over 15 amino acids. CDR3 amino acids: CASSTLAGVYNEQFF.

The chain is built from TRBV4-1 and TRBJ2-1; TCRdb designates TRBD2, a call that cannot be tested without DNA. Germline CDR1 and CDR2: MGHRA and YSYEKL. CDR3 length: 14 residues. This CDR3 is CASSQDKLAYEQFF.

This CDR3 is CASSIGMGISGNTIYF. The rearrangement uses TRBV19 and TRBJ1-3. The CDR3 has 16 amino acids. CDR1 is LNHDA and CDR2 is SQIVND in the germline V gene (reference sequence).

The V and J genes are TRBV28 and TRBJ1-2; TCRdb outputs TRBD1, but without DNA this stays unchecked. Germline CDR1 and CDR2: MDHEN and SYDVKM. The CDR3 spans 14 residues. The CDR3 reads CASRPGQWNYGYTF.

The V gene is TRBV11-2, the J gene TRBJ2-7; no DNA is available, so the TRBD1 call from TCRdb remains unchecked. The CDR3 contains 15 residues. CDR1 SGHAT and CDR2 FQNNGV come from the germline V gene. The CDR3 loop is CASSLETGTSYEQYF.

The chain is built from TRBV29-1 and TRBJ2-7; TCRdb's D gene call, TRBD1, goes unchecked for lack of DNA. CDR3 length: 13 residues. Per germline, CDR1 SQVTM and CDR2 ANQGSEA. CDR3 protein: CSVEDGGIYEQYF.